This is a list of T cell receptor beta chains from one sample in a study of regulatory T cells in long-lasting Graves disease. TCRdb itself ran the multiplex PCR reads through MiXCR, one entry per CDR3 protein. Among 550,000 to 700,000 distinct CDR3 sequences listed, 15% to 20% were seen once. These sequences were also reported in another study, on T cells in Graves' hyperthyroidism and ophthalmopathy.

Sequences were derived from peripheral blood mononuclear cells (PBMCs), sampled at new diagnosis, from a patient treated with antithyroid drugs. The receptors were sampled from a man younger than 30 with Graves disease. The CDR3 runs from the conserved cysteine through the conserved F or W. The order of the fields is CDR3 length, D gene, J gene, clone size, V gene, CDR3 DNA, CDR3 protein. The D gene is left open where the match is weak. Size is stated for part of the rows, as once, few or many counts, or as a class when the clone is expanded.

>15|TRBD1|TRBJ2-7|.|TRBV10-2
TGCGCCAGCAGTGAGCCTCCGGGACAGCCCTACGAGCAGTACTTC
CASSEPPGQPYEQYF
>17|.|TRBJ1-6|few|TRBV28
TGTGCCAGCAGAAACCCGACTCGCGACCCTAGGAATTCACCCCTCCACTTT
CASRNPTRDPRNSPLHF
>15|TRBD2|TRBJ2-3|.|TRBV20-1
TGCAGTGCTAGAGTCCTTAGCGGGACCACAGATACGCAGTATTTT
CSARVLSGTTDTQYF
>15|TRBD1|TRBJ1-2|many|TRBV13
TGTGCCAGCAGCTACGGGACAGGGATTATCGATGGCTACACCTTC
CASSYGTGIIDGYTF
>16|TRBD2|TRBJ2-7|many|TRBV11-1
TGTGCCAGCAGCCCGCAGACTAGCGGGAGGACCTACGAGCAGTACTTC
CASSPQTSGRTYEQYF
>14|.|TRBJ2-3|.|TRBV12-3/TRBV12-4
TGTGCCAGCAGTCCCGGACGCCCGACAGATACGCAGTATTTT
CASSPGRPTDTQYF
>16|.|TRBJ2-2|many|TRBV28
TGTGCCAGCAGTGTACCCTCGCTGTTGAACACCGGGGAGCTGTTTTTT
CASSVPSLLNTGELFF
>14|.|TRBJ1-1|.|TRBV6-1
TGCGCCAGCAGTGATGCCCAACATAACACTGAAGCTTTCTTT
CASSDAQHNTEAFF
>14|.|TRBJ2-7|.|TRBV29-1
TGCAGCGTTCGTCCTGGGGCCGAACCCTGCGAGCAGTACTTC
CSVRPGAEPCEQYF
>14|.|TRBJ2-7|many|TRBV20-1
TGCAGTGCTAGACCCCCCAACAGGACCTACGAGCAGTACTTC
CSARPPNRTYEQYF
>14|.|TRBJ2-7|many|TRBV27
TGTGCCAGCAGTTTACGAGCGAGCTCCTACGAGCAGTACTTC
CASSLRASSYEQYF
>14|TRBD2|TRBJ2-3|many|TRBV19
TGTGCCAGTAGACCCGCGGGAGGAACAGATACGCAGTATTTT
CASRPAGGTDTQYF
>15|.|TRBJ2-5|few|TRBV9
TGTGCCAGCAGCGTTAGCCCGGCATTCGAGGATACCCAGTACTTC
CASSVSPAFEDTQYF
>16|TRBD2|TRBJ2-5|.|TRBV7-3
TGTGCCAGCAGCTTAATGGCGGGAGGCTCCCGGGGGGACCAGTACTTC
CASSLMAGGSRGDQYF
>14|TRBD2|TRBJ2-1|many|TRBV5-1
TGCGCCAGCAAATCTACTAGCGGGTACAATGAGCAGTTCTTC
CASKSTSGYNEQFF
>14|.|TRBJ2-7|many|TRBV2
TGTGCCAGCAGTGACGAGAATATCGGCTACGAGCAGTACTTC
CASSDENIGYEQYF
>16|TRBD2|TRBJ2-3|many|TRBV3-1
TGTGCCAGCAGCCAAGGTAGCGGGAGGGCCACAGATACGCAGTATTTT
CASSQGSGRATDTQYF
>15|TRBD1|TRBJ1-2|few|TRBV4-1
TGCGCCAGCAGCCACCGACAGGGGGGTAACTATGGCTACACCTTC
CASSHRQGGNYGYTF
>12|.|TRBJ2-1|many|TRBV12-3/TRBV12-4
TGTGCCAGCAGTCATGAATACAATGAGCAGTTCTTC
CASSHEYNEQFF
>14|TRBD1|TRBJ1-1|many|TRBV5-1
TGCGCCAGCAGGGGACAGGGGGTGAAGACTGAAGCTTTCTTT
CASRGQGVKTEAFF
>15|.|TRBJ2-1|.|TRBV20-1
TGCAGTGCTAGACCATTAAAGGGCGGTACCAATGAGCAGTTCTTC
CSARPLKGGTNEQFF
>14|TRBD2|TRBJ2-4|.|TRBV10-2
TGCGCCAGCATGGAAGCGGGGCGTAAAAACATTCAGTACTTC
CASMEAGRKNIQYF
>16|TRBD2|TRBJ2-2|.|TRBV3-1
TGTGCCAGCAGCCAAGTCGGAGCTAGCGGGAGGGGGGAGCTGTTTTTT
CASSQVGASGRGELFF
>16|.|TRBJ1-5|few|TRBV4-1
TGCGCCAGCAGCCAAGATAGTTGGGGATTCAATCAGCCCCAGCATTTT
CASSQDSWGFNQPQHF
>15|TRBD1|TRBJ2-1|.|TRBV20-1
TGCAGTGCTAGAGACCGGACAGGGGCCCCCGCACTGCAGTTCTTC
CSARDRTGAPALQFF